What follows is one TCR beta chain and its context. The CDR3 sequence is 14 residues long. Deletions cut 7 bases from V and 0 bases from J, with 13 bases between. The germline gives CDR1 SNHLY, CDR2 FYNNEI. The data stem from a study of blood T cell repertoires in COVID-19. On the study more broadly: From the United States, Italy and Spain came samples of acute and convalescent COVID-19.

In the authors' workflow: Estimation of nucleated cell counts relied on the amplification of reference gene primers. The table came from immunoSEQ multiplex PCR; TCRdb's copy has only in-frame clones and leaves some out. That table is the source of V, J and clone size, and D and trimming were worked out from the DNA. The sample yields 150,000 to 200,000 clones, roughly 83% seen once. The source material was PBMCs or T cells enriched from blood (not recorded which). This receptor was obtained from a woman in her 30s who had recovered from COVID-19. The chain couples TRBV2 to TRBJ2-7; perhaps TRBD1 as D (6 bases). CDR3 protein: CASNFGTHSYEQYF. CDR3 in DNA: TGTGCCAGCAATTTCGGGACACACTCCTACGAGCAGTACTTC.